This paragraph covers one T cell receptor beta chain sequence. As originally analysed: Amplification from reference gene primers served as the basis for estimated nucleated cell counts. The data were produced by immunoSEQ multiplex PCR, yet TCRdb's version contains in-frame clones alone and is incomplete. V and J calls and clone size are copied from that table; D and trimming were computed from the DNA. The sample includes hundreds of thousands of clones, around 87% seen only once; the top ten take about 1.2%. The data are from a study of blood T cell repertoires in COVID-19. Losses at the gene ends were 0 bases for V and 0 bases for J; bases not matched to a gene: 4. The CDR3 spans 17 residues. Germline V gene data show CDR1 as LGHDT and CDR2 as YNNKEL (reference sequence).

V gene TRBV3-1 (or the pseudogene TRBV3-2) combines with J gene TRBJ2-1, with 8 bases matching TRBD2. Specimen: peripheral blood. The TCR comes from a man in his 70s with acute or convalescent COVID-19. The CDR3 coding sequence is TGTGCCAGCAGCCAAGACGGACTAGCACTCTCCTACAATGAGCAGTTCTTC. Protein: CASSQDGLALSYNEQFF.